This T cell receptor beta chain was sequenced in a study of T cell repertoires in cytomegalovirus infection. Study information: CMV infection together with matching HLA type was indicated by public TCR beta signatures.

Comment on this clonotype: What it binds is not known.

The CDR3 consists of 17 residues. The germline V gene has CDR1 MNHEY and CDR2 SVGEGT. V lost 6 bases to trimming and J lost 8 bases, with 26 bases between them. TCRdb passed the reads through MiXCR, listing each CDR3 protein once. This sample has roughly 500,000 distinct CDR3 sequences; 25% to 35% occur once, and the top ten carry around a sixth. The chain carries TRBV6-2 or TRBV6-3 and TRBJ2-1; D might be TRBD1 (7 bases). The sequenced sample was cultured PBMCs, obtained from culture after CMV antigen stimulation. The receptor was isolated from a human donor in good health (CMV status not recorded). Some clones in this sample may be carry-over from other donors' samples. Here the CDR3 DNA reads TGTGCCAGCAGCCAGAGGGAGGCAGGGGGGTTGGAGGATGAGCAGTTCTTC. Its protein is CASSQREAGGLEDEQFF.